Each of the 21 T cell receptor beta chains below was sequenced from the same sample in a study of T cells in Graves' hyperthyroidism and ophthalmopathy (dated by TCRdb to the late 2010s). Libraries were prepared through multiplex PCR. Sequencer: Illumina HiSeq 2000. The TCR beta CDR3 regions were amplified from the RNA transcripts. A first-round RT-PCR of the TCR CDR3 used the HTBI primer set with the Qiagen OneStep RT-PCR kit. TCRdb took the public reads, trimmed them with fastp at Q25, ran MiXCR for clone calling and kept in-frame beta chains. Rows with a matching CDR3 protein are joined into one entry that keeps the most common DNA and genes. Recorded for this sample are around 340,000 distinct CDR3 sequences; about 20% of them occurred a single time. The biggest ten clones account for around 50% of the sample. Specimen: blood. The origin of the receptors is a woman between 50 and 59 years old with Graves' hyperthyroidism.

This clonotype showed up many times. V and J are TRBV2 and TRBJ2-7; 8 positions agree with TRBD1. The trim removed 5 bases at V and 4 bases at J, leaving 7 bases unmatched. The CDR3 covers 14 residues. The V gene's germline CDR1 is SNHLY and CDR2 FYNNEI. The CDR3 bases are TGTGCCAGCAGTCTTGACAGGGGAGGATACGAGCAGTACTTC. Translation: CASSLDRGGYEQYF.

This clonotype came up many times. The chain combines TRBV5-1 with TRBJ2-1; a possible D gene is TRBD2 (5 bases). Germline CDR1 and CDR2: SGHRS and YFSETQ. V dropped 0 bases and J dropped 6 bases, with 13 bases sitting between them. The CDR3 is 15 amino acids. The CDR3 sequence is CASSLASGLTNEQFF. In nucleotides, the CDR3 is TGCGCCAGCAGCTTGGCCAGCGGTTTGACCAATGAGCAGTTCTTC. Full variable domain (remainder filled in from reference TRBV5-1 and TRBJ2-1): KAGVTQTPRYLIKTRGQQVTLSCSPISGHRSVSWYQQTPGQGLQFLFEYFSETQRNKGNFPGRFSGRQFSNSRSEMNVSTLELGDSALYLCASSLASGLTNEQFFGPGTRLTVL.

This clonotype was seen a few times. A much larger clone lies a single base off, so this may be a read error. This chain links TRBV30 with TRBJ2-3, with a weak D call TRBD2 (7 bases). V was pared by 4 bases and J by 2 bases, with 16 bases between. This CDR3 has 15 amino acids. Germline assignment: CDR1 GTSNPN and CDR2 SVGIG (reference sequence). CDR3 in DNA: TGTGCCTGGAATGCCCGCGGGGGCACCACAGATACGCAGTATTTT. It is translated as CAWNARGGTTDTQYF.

The V and J genes are TRBV5-1 and TRBJ2-3; a weak D match, TRBD2 (6 bases). V was clipped by 0 bases and J by 8 bases, with 10 bases between them. The CDR3 loop spans 13 amino acids. Germline CDR1 is SGHRS and CDR2 is YFSETQ. In DNA form, the CDR3 reads TGCGCCAGCAGCTTGGGTCTAGCGTTTACGCAGTATTTT. It codes for CASSLGLAFTQYF. The whole variable domain, filled in from reference TRBV5-1 and TRBJ2-3, reads KAGVTQTPRYLIKTRGQQVTLSCSPISGHRSVSWYQQTPGQGLQFLFEYFSETQRNKGNFPGRFSGRQFSNSRSEMNVSTLELGDSALYLCASSLGLAFTQYFGPGTRLTVL.

Many counts were recorded for this clonotype. The chain carries TRBV27 and TRBJ1-2; the D gene is possibly TRBD1 (5 bases). The germline CDR1 and CDR2 sequences are MNHEY and SMNVEV (reference sequence). The CDR3 runs to 13 residues. V lost 6 bases, J lost 6 bases, and 14 bases lay in between. The CDR3 loop reads CASSRDRSNGYTF. The CDR3 DNA reads TGTGCCAGCAGCAGGGACCGCTCAAATGGCTACACCTTC.

The chain carries TRBV29-1 and TRBJ2-5; 10 bases map to TRBD2. Germline CDR1 reads SQVTM; CDR2 reads ANQGSEA. The length of the CDR3 is 17 residues. J gave up 5 bases and V 3 bases, and 15 bases lay outside the gene matches. The CDR3 spells CSVDHPPSGRASETQYF. CDR3 DNA: TGCAGCGTTGATCACCCCCCCAGCGGGAGGGCCAGTGAGACCCAGTACTTC.

This clonotype was picked up many times. J is TRBJ2-3 and V is TRBV6-5; D uncertain. Per germline, CDR1 MNHEY and CDR2 SVGAGI. V lost 1 base and J 0 bases, leaving 5 bases between the germline ends. The CDR3 is 14 amino acids. The CDR3 spells CASSYLLSTDTQYF. As DNA, the CDR3 is TGTGCCAGCAGTTACTTGCTGAGCACAGATACGCAGTATTTT.

V usage is TRBV4-1 and J usage is TRBJ1-5; D is unresolved. Deletions cut 1 base from V and 7 bases from J, with 8 bases between. Germline CDR1 MGHRA, CDR2 YSYEKL. This CDR3 comprises 13 residues. CDR3 coding DNA: TGCGCCAGCAGCCAAGCGTTCGGACAGCCCCAGCATTTT. Protein sequence: CASSQAFGQPQHF.

This clonotype has ten or more counts. The V and J genes are TRBV11-2 and TRBJ2-7; 11 positions match TRBD2. The CDR3 sequence is 17 residues long. J was trimmed by 1 base and V by 4 bases; bases with no gene match: 9. CDR1 SGHAT and CDR2 FQNNGV come from the germline V gene. Here the CDR3 reads CASSSRPSGRSSYEQYF. The CDR3 DNA reads as TGTGCCAGCAGCTCCAGGCCTAGCGGGAGGTCATCCTACGAGCAGTACTTC.

V gene TRBV6-2 or TRBV6-3 combines with J gene TRBJ2-5; no firm D call. The CDR3 runs 12 residues. Germline CDR1 MNHEY, CDR2 SVGEGT. Trimming cost V 2 bases and J 5 bases, with 6 bases left between them. CDR3 nucleotides: TGTGCCAGCAGTTACATTTGGGAGACCCAGTACTTC. Translated, it gives CASSYIWETQYF.

The CDR3 DNA reads TGCAGTGCTAGGGGGACGGAGCCAGTTTCATCCGCTGAAGCTTTCTTT. Its protein is CSARGTEPVSSAEAFF. V usage is TRBV20-1 and J usage is TRBJ1-1, with D possibly TRBD1 on 5 matching bases. CDR1 and CDR2 (germline): DFQATT, SNEGSKA (reference sequence). V lost 3 bases and J lost 6, with 23 bases in between. The CDR3 totals 16 residues.

This clonotype was counted many times. CDR3 region: CASRLLEQFF. For the CDR3, the DNA is TGTGCCAGCAGGCTCCTTGAGCAGTTCTTC. The chain uses TRBV2 and TRBJ2-1, with no clear D. V was pared by 6 bases and J by 9 bases, with 6 bases between. Germline V gene lookup returns CDR1 SNHLY and CDR2 FYNNEI. CDR3 length equals 10 residues.

The table lists this clonotype with many counts. The rearrangement joins TRBV18 to TRBJ2-1, with a possible D match to TRBD1 (7 bases). Trimming cost V 3 bases and J 4 bases, with 16 bases left between them. CDR3 length: 16 amino acids. CDR1 KGHSH and CDR2 LQKENI come from the germline V gene. CDR3: CASSPTWSGGYNEQFF. For the CDR3, the DNA is TGTGCCAGCTCACCCACGTGGTCAGGGGGGTACAATGAGCAGTTCTTC. The full variable domain, with the rest looked up from reference TRBV18 and TRBJ2-1, is NAGVMQNPRHLVRRRGQEARLRCSPMKGHSHVYWYRQLPEEGLKFMVYLQKENIIDESGMPKERFSAEFPKEGPSILRIQQVVRGDSAAYFCASSPTWSGGYNEQFFGPGTRLTVL.

Ten or more counts support this clonotype. The chain combines TRBV7-8 with TRBJ1-5; D remains unclear. V was trimmed by 2 bases and J by 7 bases, leaving 9 bases between them. Germline CDR1 is SGHVS and CDR2 is FQNEAQ. The CDR3 contains 13 residues. As DNA, the CDR3 is TGTGCCAGCAGCTTAAATCCGATGCAGCCCCAGCATTTT. Protein product: CASSLNPMQPQHF. Variable domain in full (rest from reference TRBV7-8 and TRBJ1-5): GAGVSQSPRYKVAKRGQDVALRCDPISGHVSLFWYQQALGQGPEFLTYFQNEAQLDKSGLPSDRFFAERPEGSVSTLKIQRTQQEDSAVYLCASSLNPMQPQHFGDGTRLSIL.

This clonotype was found a few times. This chain connects TRBV7-9 to TRBJ2-7; D is uncertain. Germline values: CDR1 SEHNR, CDR2 FQNEAQ (reference sequence). CDR3 length equals 14 residues. V shed 1 base and J shed 2 bases, with 9 bases lying between them. The CDR3 DNA follows: TGTGCCAGCAGCTTAGGGCTAGAACCCTACGAGCAGTACTTC. This gives the protein CASSLGLEPYEQYF.

This clonotype was picked up a small number of times. V is TRBV5-6 and J is TRBJ2-5, with TRBD2 matching over 7 bases. This CDR3 has 16 residues. The germline gives CDR1 SGHDT, CDR2 YYEEEE. The V segment lost 4 bases and the J segment 2 bases; nucleotides outside the gene matches: 11. The CDR3 nucleotides read TGTGCCAGCAGCACATTTATGGTCGGGGGGCAAGAGACCCAGTACTTC. Translating gives CASSTFMVGGQETQYF.

This clonotype was recorded many times. V is TRBV2 and J is TRBJ2-7, with D possibly being TRBD1 (6 bases). The CDR3 consists of 12 residues. Germline loops: CDR1 SNHLY, CDR2 FYNNEI. Trimming shortened V by 6 bases and J by 4 bases, and 10 bases separated the two germline ends. The CDR3 bases are TGTGCCAGCAGATCACAGGGTTACGAGCAGTACTTC. This gives the protein CASRSQGYEQYF.

CDR3 loop: CASSPMGAVLNTEAFF. The CDR3 coding sequence is TGCGCCAGCAGCCCCATGGGGGCCGTGCTGAACACTGAAGCTTTCTTT. This chain joins TRBV4-1 and TRBJ1-1, with D possibly being TRBD1 (6 bases). CDR1 is MGHRA, CDR2 YSYEKL, per germline. V was trimmed by 4 bases and J by 0 bases, leaving 15 bases between them. This CDR3 spans 16 amino acids.

V and J are TRBV12-5 and TRBJ2-5; TRBD1 matches at 7 bases. CDR3 length: 14 amino acids. Losses at the gene ends were 5 bases for V and 5 bases for J; bases not matched to a gene: 8. Germline V gene lookup returns CDR1 LGHNT and CDR2 FRNRAP. In DNA, the CDR3 is TGTGCTAGTGGTGCGCGAGGGGGCTGGGAGACCCAGTACTTC. This translates into CASGARGGWETQYF.

This chain uses TRBV19 with TRBJ2-5; D is perhaps TRBD2 (6 bases). The CDR3 sequence is 14 residues long. The germline V and J ends were trimmed by 4 bases and 0 bases, with 9 bases remaining between them. Germline values: CDR1 LNHDA, CDR2 SQIVND (reference sequence). Here the CDR3 reads CASSRGLDQETQYF. The CDR3 DNA is TGTGCCAGTAGTAGGGGACTGGACCAAGAGACCCAGTACTTC.

The chain is built from TRBV20-1 and TRBJ1-1; 8 bases are shared with TRBD1. The CDR3 contains 13 residues. The germline gives CDR1 DFQATT, CDR2 SNEGSKA (reference sequence). The CDR3 sequence is CSVDRGMNTEAFF. In DNA form, the CDR3 reads TGCAGCGTTGACAGGGGAATGAACACTGAAGCTTTCTTT.